A selection of T cell receptor beta chains follows, all from one sample in a study of OX40 agonist ivuxolimab in advanced cancers. Sequenced by immunoSEQ multiplex PCR; TCRdb stores in-frame clones only, minus some. The repertoire holds tens of thousands of clones, with 75% to 90% as singletons. This specimen was CD4+ or CD8+ T cells sorted from blood, taken in a trial of the OX40 agonist ivuxolimab. These receptors were taken from an adult with an advanced solid tumor such as melanoma, head and neck, liver or kidney cancer. The CDR3 runs from the conserved cysteine through the conserved F or W. D genes are given only for firm matches. Rows give clone size only sometimes, using once, few, many, or a class for an expanded clone.

clone_size,d_call,j_call,v_call,cdr3_nt,cdr3_aa
-,-,TRBJ1-6,TRBV6-1,TGTGCCAGCAGTGAAGCCGCTTCGTTACCCCTCCACTTT,CASSEAASLPLHF
few,-,TRBJ1-2,TRBV10-1,TGCGCCAGCAGTGATACAGGGACGAACTATGGCTACACCTTC,CASSDTGTNYGYTF
once,-,TRBJ1-4,TRBV30,TGTGCCTGGGGGGCGGAAGAAAAACTGTTTTTT,CAWGAEEKLFF
-,TRBD2,TRBJ2-3,TRBV4-3,TGCGCCAGCAGCCAAGAGCAAGTGACTAGCGGGACCGCAGATACGCAGTATTTT,CASSQEQVTSGTADTQYF
few,-,TRBJ1-5,TRBV2,TGTGCCAGCAGTTCAGGACGGAGAAATCAGCCCCAGCATTTT,CASSSGRRNQPQHF
-,TRBD2,TRBJ2-5,TRBV20-1,TGCAGTCTAGCGGGGGAAGAGACCCAGTACTTC,CSLAGEETQYF
-,-,TRBJ1-4,TRBV5-6,TGTGCCAGCCAAAGGACAGTTAATGAAAAACTGTTTTTT,CASQRTVNEKLFF
once,TRBD2,TRBJ2-3,TRBV5-1,TGCGCCAGCAGCTTTTTCTTTGCGGGAGTAACAGATACGCAGTATTTT,CASSFFFAGVTDTQYF
-,-,TRBJ2-3,TRBV11-2,TGTGCCAGCAGCTTAGATCGGGGTGGGGATACGCAGTATTTT,CASSLDRGGDTQYF
-,-,TRBJ1-4,TRBV28,TGTGCCAGCAGTTCCCCCCCCGGCAGGCTAAATGAAAAACTGTTTTTT,CASSSPPGRLNEKLFF
-,-,TRBJ2-1,TRBV9,TGTGCCAGCAGCGCCGAGGGTAACGTTTACAATGAGCAGTTCTTC,CASSAEGNVYNEQFF
-,-,TRBJ1-6,TRBV9,TGTGCCAGCAGCTTCGGGACACCCGGGACTTCACCCCTCCACTTT,CASSFGTPGTSPLHF
once,TRBD1,TRBJ2-2,TRBV9,TGTGCCAGCAGCGTAGCAGGGGGCGCGAGGTCCTGGGAGCTGTTTTTT,CASSVAGGARSWELFF
-,-,TRBJ1-5,TRBV4-2,TGTGCCAGCAGCCAAGACCTCAGGGTGAATCAGCCCCAGCATTTT,CASSQDLRVNQPQHF
-,TRBD1,TRBJ1-6,TRBV7-3,TGTGCCAGCAGCTCGGGGACAGGGGGCTCACCCCTCCACTTT,CASSSGTGGSPLHF
-,TRBD1,TRBJ2-2,TRBV9,TGTGCCAGCAGCACGACAGGGTACACCGGGGAGCTGTTTTTT,CASSTTGYTGELFF
-,TRBD2,TRBJ2-1,TRBV2,TGTGCCAGCAGTGCGCGACTAGCGGGAGGTGAGCAGTTCTTC,CASSARLAGGEQFF
few,TRBD1,TRBJ1-4,TRBV5-4,TGTGCCAGCTCAGACAGGGAGAATGAAAAACTGTTTTTT,CASSDRENEKLFF
-,TRBD1,TRBJ1-1,TRBV18,TGTGCCAGCTCACACCTGGGACAGGGGAACACTGAAGCTTTCTTT,CASSHLGQGNTEAFF
-,-,TRBJ1-2,TRBV9,TGTGCCAGCAGCGGTAGTATTGGTGGCTACACCTTC,CASSGSIGGYTF
-,-,TRBJ1-1,TRBV20-1,TGCAGGGGGGTACGAGGCACTGAAGCTTTCTTT,CRGVRGTEAFF
few,-,TRBJ1-5,TRBV28,TGTGCCAGCAGGGATTGGAGCAATCAGCCCCAGCATTTT,CASRDWSNQPQHF
few,-,TRBJ1-1,TRBV5-5,TGTGCCAGCAGCTTTGACGGACAGAGTAACACTGAAGCTTTCTTT,CASSFDGQSNTEAFF
-,-,TRBJ1-2,TRBV7-9,TGTGCCAGCAGCTACGGAGAGAACTATGGCTACACCTTC,CASSYGENYGYTF
-,-,TRBJ1-2,TRBV30,TGTGCCTCCGCCCCCCGGAGGGCTGGCTACACCTTC,CASAPRRAGYTF
-,-,TRBJ2-1,TRBV2,TGTGCCAGCAGGGCCAGCGCACTGACCTACAATGAGCAGTTCTTC,CASRASALTYNEQFF
-,TRBD1,TRBJ2-7,TRBV2,TGTGCCAGCAGCACGACAGGGATCGAGCAGTACTTC,CASSTTGIEQYF
-,-,TRBJ1-1,TRBV28,TGTGCCAGCAGCCCCTGGACAGTGCGAGGGTTCACTGAAGCTTTCTTT,CASSPWTVRGFTEAFF
-,-,TRBJ1-4,TRBV5-1,TGCGCCAGCAGCTGGGGTGTAGTCGCAACTAATGAAAAACTGTTTTTT,CASSWGVVATNEKLFF
-,TRBD1,TRBJ2-5,TRBV27,TGTGCCAGCAGTCCCGCGACAGGGGGAGAGACCCAGTACTTC,CASSPATGGETQYF
-,-,TRBJ1-1,TRBV5-1,TGCGCCAGCAGCTTGGTGACGGGGACCCCTGAAGCTTTCTTT,CASSLVTGTPEAFF
-,-,TRBJ1-2,TRBV7-9,TGTGCCAGCAGTCAAATTAACTATGGCTACACCTTC,CASSQINYGYTF
once,-,TRBJ1-4,TRBV4-1,TGCGCCAGCAGCCAATTGGAAGGGGAAAAACTGTTTTTT,CASSQLEGEKLFF
-,-,TRBJ1-3,TRBV19,TGTGCCAGTAGTTCAGGACACAGCTCTGGAAACACCATATATTTT,CASSSGHSSGNTIYF
-,-,TRBJ2-1,TRBV28,TGTGCCAGCAGGAGCCCGGGACTCTATCTTGAGCAGTTCTTC,CASRSPGLYLEQFF
-,TRBD1,TRBJ1-1,TRBV9,TGTGCCAGCAGCGTCGGACAGGGCGAGAACACTGAAGCTTTCTTT,CASSVGQGENTEAFF
-,TRBD2,TRBJ2-5,TRBV4-1,TGCGCCAGCAGCCAAGTGAGACGGGAGGCTAAAGAGACCCAGTACTTC,CASSQVRREAKETQYF
-,-,TRBJ2-3,TRBV6-4,TGTGCCAGCGGACGGGAGCTCACAGATACGCAGTATTTT,CASGRELTDTQYF
-,-,TRBJ2-5,TRBV7-2,TGTGCCAGCAGCCCGCCCGGGGAAGAGACCCAGTACTTC,CASSPPGEETQYF
-,-,TRBJ1-1,TRBV6-6,TGTGCCAGCAGTTACGTTTCTAAATCGGACACTGAAGCTTTCTTT,CASSYVSKSDTEAFF
-,TRBD1,TRBJ2-2,TRBV29-1,TGCAGCGTCCATGAGGGGGCAAACACCGGGGAGCTGTTTTTT,CSVHEGANTGELFF
once,TRBD2,TRBJ2-5,TRBV5-1,TGCGCCAGCAGCTCGCCGGGACTAGCGGGAGGGCCACAGTACTTC,CASSSPGLAGGPQYF
-,-,TRBJ2-5,TRBV19,TGTGCCAGTAGTATGCCCCCTGGGACCCAGTACTTC,CASSMPPGTQYF
-,-,TRBJ1-2,TRBV18,TGTGCCAGCTCCCCCCTGCTCCGGGAGGGGGGCTACACCTTC,CASSPLLREGGYTF